These T cell receptor beta chains were read from a single sample in a study of T cell responses to AZD1222 COVID-19 vaccine. Sequencing used immunoSEQ multiplex PCR; TCRdb keeps in-frame clones, though not all of them. The table records roughly 120,000 clones, 80% to 90% of them present only once. The sequences come from peripheral blood, collected on day 0 of AZD1222 vaccination. Every receptor here comes from an adult in good health. Each CDR3 is given with its conserved first and last residue. Fields, in order: J gene, CDR3 length, V gene, D gene, CDR3 protein. The D gene is left open where the match is weak.

j_call: TRBJ2-2; cdr3_length: 15; v_call: TRBV5-6; d_call: NA; cdr3_aa: CASSRTYSGTGELFF
j_call: TRBJ1-4; cdr3_length: 13; v_call: TRBV29-1; d_call: NA; cdr3_aa: CSVTSAFNGKLFF
j_call: TRBJ2-1; cdr3_length: 14; v_call: TRBV30; d_call: TRBD1; cdr3_aa: CAWRTGQAWREQFF
j_call: TRBJ2-3; cdr3_length: 16; v_call: TRBV7-6; d_call: TRBD1; cdr3_aa: CASSLDWYRGGDTQYF
j_call: TRBJ2-5; cdr3_length: 17; v_call: TRBV28; d_call: NA; cdr3_aa: CASRTPAEYEGRETQYF
j_call: TRBJ2-1; cdr3_length: 14; v_call: TRBV28; d_call: NA; cdr3_aa: CASFSKGVRSEQFF
j_call: TRBJ1-1; cdr3_length: 12; v_call: TRBV3-1/TRBV3-2; d_call: NA; cdr3_aa: CASSQLNTEAFF
j_call: TRBJ1-4; cdr3_length: 13; v_call: TRBV29-1; d_call: NA; cdr3_aa: CSVADRRNEKLFF
j_call: TRBJ2-7; cdr3_length: 14; v_call: TRBV19; d_call: TRBD2; cdr3_aa: CASSESGTRGEQYF
j_call: TRBJ2-1; cdr3_length: 14; v_call: TRBV6-5; d_call: NA; cdr3_aa: CASSPGTNYNEQFF
j_call: TRBJ2-7; cdr3_length: 16; v_call: TRBV19; d_call: TRBD1; cdr3_aa: CASSIDGQGRLGEQYF
j_call: TRBJ2-1; cdr3_length: 15; v_call: TRBV10-3; d_call: TRBD2; cdr3_aa: CAISEAGGHGDEQFF
j_call: TRBJ2-1; cdr3_length: 14; v_call: TRBV3-1/TRBV3-2; d_call: NA; cdr3_aa: CASSLPGISDEQFF
j_call: TRBJ2-7; cdr3_length: 13; v_call: TRBV7-9; d_call: NA; cdr3_aa: CASSPPPKHEQYF
j_call: TRBJ2-1; cdr3_length: 13; v_call: TRBV30; d_call: NA; cdr3_aa: CAWSVRGVDEQFF
j_call: TRBJ2-1; cdr3_length: 14; v_call: TRBV4-2; d_call: NA; cdr3_aa: CASSQSFLHNEQFF
j_call: TRBJ2-6; cdr3_length: 17; v_call: TRBV10-2; d_call: NA; cdr3_aa: CASSEWGVYSGANVLTF